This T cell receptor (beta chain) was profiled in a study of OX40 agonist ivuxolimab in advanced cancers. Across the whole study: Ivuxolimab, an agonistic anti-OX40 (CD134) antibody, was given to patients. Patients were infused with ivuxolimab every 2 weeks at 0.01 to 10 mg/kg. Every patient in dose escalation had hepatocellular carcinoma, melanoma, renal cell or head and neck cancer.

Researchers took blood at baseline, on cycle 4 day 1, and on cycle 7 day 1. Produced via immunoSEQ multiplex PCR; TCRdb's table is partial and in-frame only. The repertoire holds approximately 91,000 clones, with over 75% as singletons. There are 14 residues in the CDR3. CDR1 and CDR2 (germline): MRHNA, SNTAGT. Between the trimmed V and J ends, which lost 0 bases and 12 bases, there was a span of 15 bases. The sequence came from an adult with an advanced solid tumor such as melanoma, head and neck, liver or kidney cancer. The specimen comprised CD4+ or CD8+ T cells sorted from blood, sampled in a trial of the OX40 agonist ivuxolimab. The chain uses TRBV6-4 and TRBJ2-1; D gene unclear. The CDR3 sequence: CASSDSTPLGVQFF. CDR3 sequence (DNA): TGTGCCAGCAGTGACTCAACCCCCTTGGGCGTGCAGTTCTTC.